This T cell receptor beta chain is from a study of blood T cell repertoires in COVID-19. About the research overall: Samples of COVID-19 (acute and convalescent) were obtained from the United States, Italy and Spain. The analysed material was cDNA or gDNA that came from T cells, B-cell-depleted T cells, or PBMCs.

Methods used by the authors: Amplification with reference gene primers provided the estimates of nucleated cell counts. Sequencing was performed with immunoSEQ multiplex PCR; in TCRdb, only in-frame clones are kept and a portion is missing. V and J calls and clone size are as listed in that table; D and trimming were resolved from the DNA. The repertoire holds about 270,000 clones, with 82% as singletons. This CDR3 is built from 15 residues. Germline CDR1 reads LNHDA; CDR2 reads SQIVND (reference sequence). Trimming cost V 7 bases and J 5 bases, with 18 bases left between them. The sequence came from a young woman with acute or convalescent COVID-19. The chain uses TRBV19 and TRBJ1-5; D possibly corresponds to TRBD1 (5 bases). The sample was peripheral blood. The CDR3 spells CASNPGGGAHQPQHF. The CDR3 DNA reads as TGTGCCAGTAATCCCGGGGGAGGGGCCCATCAGCCCCAGCATTTT.